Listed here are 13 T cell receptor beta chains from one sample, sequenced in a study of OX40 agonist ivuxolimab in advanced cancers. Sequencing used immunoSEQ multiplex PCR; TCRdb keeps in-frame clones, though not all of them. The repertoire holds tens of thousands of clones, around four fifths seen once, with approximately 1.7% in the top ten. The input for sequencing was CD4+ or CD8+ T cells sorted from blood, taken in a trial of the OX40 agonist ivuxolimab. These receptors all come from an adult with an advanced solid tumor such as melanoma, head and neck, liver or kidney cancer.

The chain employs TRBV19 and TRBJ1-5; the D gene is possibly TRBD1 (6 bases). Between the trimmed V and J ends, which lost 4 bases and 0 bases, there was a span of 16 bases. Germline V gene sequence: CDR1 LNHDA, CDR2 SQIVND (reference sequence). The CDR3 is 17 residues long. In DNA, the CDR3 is TGTGCCAGTAGTAGCGACCGGGACAAGTATAGCAATCAGCCCCAGCATTTT. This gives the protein CASSSDRDKYSNQPQHF. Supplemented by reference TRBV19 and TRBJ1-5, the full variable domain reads DGGITQSPKYLFRKEGQNVTLSCEQNLNHDAMYWYRQDPGQGLRLIYYSQIVNDFQKGDIAEGYSVSREKKESFPLTVTSAQKNPTAFYLCASSSDRDKYSNQPQHFGDGTRLSIL.

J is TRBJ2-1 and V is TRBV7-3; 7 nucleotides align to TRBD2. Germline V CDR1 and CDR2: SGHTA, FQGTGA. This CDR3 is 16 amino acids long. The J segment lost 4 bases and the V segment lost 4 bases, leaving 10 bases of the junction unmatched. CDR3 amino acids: CASSWLGAGSYNEQFF. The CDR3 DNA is TGTGCCAGCAGCTGGCTGGGAGCGGGGTCGTACAATGAGCAGTTCTTC.

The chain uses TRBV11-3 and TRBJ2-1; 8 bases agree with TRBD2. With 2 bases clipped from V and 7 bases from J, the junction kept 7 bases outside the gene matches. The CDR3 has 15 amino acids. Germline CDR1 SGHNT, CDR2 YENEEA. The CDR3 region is CASSLLLAGQNEQFF. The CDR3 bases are TGTGCCAGCAGCTTACTGCTAGCGGGTCAGAATGAGCAGTTCTTC. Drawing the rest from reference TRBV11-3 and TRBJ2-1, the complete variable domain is EAGVVQSPRYKIIEKKQPVAFWCNPISGHNTLYWYLQNLGQGPELLIRYENEEAVDDSQLPKDRFSAERLKGVDSTLKIQPAELGDSAVYLCASSLLLAGQNEQFFGPGTRLTVL.

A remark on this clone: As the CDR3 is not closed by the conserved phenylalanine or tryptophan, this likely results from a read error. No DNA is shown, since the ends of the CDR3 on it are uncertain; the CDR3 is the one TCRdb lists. CDR3 residues: CSVGRQRNEKPFL. The chain recombines TRBV29-1 with TRBJ1-4. Germline V lookup: CDR1 SQVTM, CDR2 ANQGSEA. The CDR3 has 13 residues if both end residues are counted.

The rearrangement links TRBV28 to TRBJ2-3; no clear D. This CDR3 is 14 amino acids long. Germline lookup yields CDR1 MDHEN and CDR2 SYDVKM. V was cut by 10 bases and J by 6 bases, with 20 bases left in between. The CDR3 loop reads CATTRLGWRDTQYF. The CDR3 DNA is TGTGCCACCACCCGGCTCGGGTGGCGGGATACGCAGTATTTT.

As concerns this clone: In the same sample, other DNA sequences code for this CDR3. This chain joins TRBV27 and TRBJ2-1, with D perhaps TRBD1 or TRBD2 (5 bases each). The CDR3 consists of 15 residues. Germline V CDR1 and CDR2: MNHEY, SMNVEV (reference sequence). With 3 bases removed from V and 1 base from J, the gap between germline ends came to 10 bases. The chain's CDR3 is CASSFGGGSYNEQFF. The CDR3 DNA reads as TGTGCCAGCAGTTTTGGGGGTGGATCCTACAATGAGCAGTTCTTC.

The CDR3 DNA sequence: TGTGCCAGTAGTTGGTCGCAGACAAATGAAAAACTGTTTTTT. It translates to CASSWSQTNEKLFF. The V call is TRBV19, the J call TRBJ1-4; D remains unclear. This CDR3 has 14 residues. V lost 5 bases and J 5 bases, leaving 12 bases between the germline ends. Germline V gene lookup returns CDR1 LNHDA and CDR2 SQIVND (reference sequence).

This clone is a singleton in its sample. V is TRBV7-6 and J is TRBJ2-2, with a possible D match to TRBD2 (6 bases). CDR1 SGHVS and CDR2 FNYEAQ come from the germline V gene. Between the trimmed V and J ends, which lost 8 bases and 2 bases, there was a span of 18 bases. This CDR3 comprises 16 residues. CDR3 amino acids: CASLSGGGPNTGELFF. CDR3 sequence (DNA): TGTGCCAGCCTATCCGGGGGTGGGCCCAACACCGGGGAGCTGTTTTTT.

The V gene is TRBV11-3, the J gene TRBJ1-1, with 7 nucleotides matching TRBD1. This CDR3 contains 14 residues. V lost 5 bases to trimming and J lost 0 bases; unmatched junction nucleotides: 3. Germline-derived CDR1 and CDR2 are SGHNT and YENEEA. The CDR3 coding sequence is TGTGCCAGCAGCCGGGACAGCCTGAACACTGAAGCTTTCTTT. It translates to CASSRDSLNTEAFF.

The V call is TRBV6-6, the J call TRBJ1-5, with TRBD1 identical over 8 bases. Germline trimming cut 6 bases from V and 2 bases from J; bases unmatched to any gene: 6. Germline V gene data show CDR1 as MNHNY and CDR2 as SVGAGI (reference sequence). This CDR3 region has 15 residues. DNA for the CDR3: TGTGCCAGCAGGCAGGGGGCAGTTGGCAATCAGCCCCAGCATTTT. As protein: CASRQGAVGNQPQHF.

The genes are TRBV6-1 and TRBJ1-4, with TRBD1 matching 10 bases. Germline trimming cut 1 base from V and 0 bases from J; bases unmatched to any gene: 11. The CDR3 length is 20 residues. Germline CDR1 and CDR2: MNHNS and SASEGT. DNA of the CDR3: TGTGCCAGCAGTGAAGGGGATTGGGACAGGGGCTATGCAACTAATGAAAAACTGTTTTTT. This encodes CASSEGDWDRGYATNEKLFF.

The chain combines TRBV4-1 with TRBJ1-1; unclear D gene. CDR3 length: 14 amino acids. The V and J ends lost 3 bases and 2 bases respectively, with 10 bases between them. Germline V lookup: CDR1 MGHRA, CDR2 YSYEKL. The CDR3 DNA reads TGCGCCAGCAGCCAGGAGGATATCAACACTGAAGCTTTCTTT. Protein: CASSQEDINTEAFF.

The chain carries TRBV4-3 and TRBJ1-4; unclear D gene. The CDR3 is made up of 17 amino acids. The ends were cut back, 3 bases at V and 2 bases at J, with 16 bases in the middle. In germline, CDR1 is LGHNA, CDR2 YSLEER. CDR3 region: CASSQELVGRTNEKLFF. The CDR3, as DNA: TGCGCCAGCAGCCAGGAGCTAGTCGGGAGGACTAATGAAAAACTGTTTTTT.